The entry below gives a single TCR beta chain sequence along with its context. Its antigen remains unknown. This entry belongs to a study of cytomegalovirus exposure and HLA in healthy donors. General study results and limits: There were some V segments, including TRBV6-2 and TRBV6-3, excluded as indistinguishable. TCR beta V segments were, for the most part, productive about 87% or about 30% of the time in an earlier analysis.

In the PCR, 60 Vbeta and 13 Jbeta primers were used. Original processing notes: Later work found 65 million to 85 million unique TCR beta chains, with roughly 11 million shared. Profiling relied on immunoSEQ multiplex PCR, and the TCRdb table lists in-frame clones only, not all of them. V, J and clone size were drawn from that table, and D and trimming were deduced from the DNA. In total, the table holds under 120,000 clones. CDR3 length equals 15 residues. The J segment lost 4 bases and the V segment lost 1 base, leaving 4 bases of the junction unmatched. Germline CDR1 and CDR2: SGHNT and YYREEE (reference sequence).

The rearrangement uses TRBV5-4 and TRBJ1-4; 7 bases line up with TRBD1. The clonotype was recovered from a man aged 45-60 years in good health and CMV-seronegative. Sequencing was performed on PBMCs. The CDR3 DNA is TGTGCCAGCAGCTTGAGAGGGGGCCTTAATGAAAAACTGTTTTTT. It codes for CASSLRGGLNEKLFF.